This TCR beta chain was observed in a study of siplizumab effects on memory and regulatory T cells. Sequencing used immunoSEQ multiplex PCR; TCRdb keeps in-frame clones, though not all of them. This sample carries about 98,000 clones, approximately 90% of them seen once, and the ten largest clones take 1.1%. The CDR3 is 16 amino acids. The germline CDR1 and CDR2 sequences are SGHRS and YFSETQ. Trimming pared 0 bases from V and 0 bases from J, leaving 10 bases between. About this clone: Antigen: not known.

Study results and caveats: A mean of approximately 70% of mappable alloreactive CD4+ clones were Treg-derived with siplizumab, compared with about 28% in controls. Apparently key alloresponse contributors, naive T cells also seemed more diverse than memory cells.

The clonotype comes from a human donor in good health. The V call is TRBV5-1, the J call TRBJ2-1; D is ambiguous. Sample: CD4+ T cells sorted from blood. This CDR3 is CASSLGDFGSYNEQFF. DNA for the CDR3: TGCGCCAGCAGCTTGGGGGATTTCGGCTCCTACAATGAGCAGTTCTTC.